A selection of T cell receptor beta chains follows, all from one sample in a study of blood T cells in healthy people across ages. TCRdb itself ran the 5' RACE reads through MiXCR, one entry per CDR3 protein. The sample lists around 900,000 distinct CDR3 sequences; just over 50% were seen once. The specimen sequenced was blood. These receptors originate from a woman between 55 and 75 years old in good health. Both conserved end residues are part of each CDR3. Fields, in order: D gene, V gene, clone size, J gene, CDR3 DNA, CDR3 protein. D genes are given only for firm matches. Size is omitted from some rows. Given values are once, few, many or a class for expanded clones.

TRBD1	TRBV7-9	-	TRBJ2-7	TGTGCCAGCAGCGCGGAGGGACAGGTTTATGACGAGCAGTACTTC	CASSAEGQVYDEQYF
-	TRBV24-1	-	TRBJ2-1	TGTGCCACGGTCGGCGAAGCCAATGAGCAGTTCTTC	CATVGEANEQFF
-	TRBV20-1	-	TRBJ1-4	TGCAGTGCTGAAGGGACCGAGGCAACTAATGAAAAACTGTTTTTT	CSAEGTEATNEKLFF
-	TRBV3-1	-	TRBJ1-2	TGTGCCAGCAGCCCACGGGACGGAGGGTATGGCTACACCTTC	CASSPRDGGYGYTF
-	TRBV6-5	-	TRBJ2-1	TGTGCCAGCAGTTACTCCCGACAGGTCTACAATGAGCAGTTCTTC	CASSYSRQVYNEQFF
-	TRBV7-2	-	TRBJ2-7	TGTGCCAGCAGCTTTTTCCAGGGGGGCTCCTACGAGCAGTACTTC	CASSFFQGGSYEQYF
-	TRBV28	-	TRBJ1-2	TGTGCCAGCAGTTTACCGCAGGGAAGAGATGGCTACACCTTC	CASSLPQGRDGYTF
-	TRBV10-3	few	TRBJ1-2	TGTGCCATCAGTGATCAGTCGGAGGGCTACACCTTC	CAISDQSEGYTF
TRBD2	TRBV10-3	-	TRBJ2-1	TGTGCCATCAGTGAGAGGAGTGGACTAGCGGGAGGCCATGAGCAGTTCTTC	CAISERSGLAGGHEQFF
-	TRBV7-2	-	TRBJ1-2	TGTGCCAGCAGCTTAGCCAGCGGATCTAACTATGGCTACACCTTC	CASSLASGSNYGYTF
TRBD1	TRBV5-1	once	TRBJ1-2	TGCGCCAGCAGCTGGGAAAACAGGGGGCGCAGCTATGGCTACACCTTC	CASSWENRGRSYGYTF
TRBD1	TRBV4-1	-	TRBJ2-7	TGCGCCAGCAGCCAAGACCCGGGACAGGGCTACGAGCAGTACTTC	CASSQDPGQGYEQYF
-	TRBV27	-	TRBJ1-6	TGTGCCGGCAGTTTGCCGACGGGGGTGCCCGGCGGGAATTCACCCCTCCACTTT	CAGSLPTGVPGGNSPLHF